This TCR beta chain was documented in a study of neurological immune-mediated disorders (dated by TCRdb to about 2019). As for the study more broadly: Peripheral blood TCR-beta repertoires from patients with HTLV-I-associated myelopathy (HAM/TSP), patients with multiple sclerosis, and healthy controls were compared in the study using UMI-based sequencing. The approximately 100 TCR-beta libraries included longitudinal samples, technical triplicates and paired sorted CD4+ and CD8+ T-cell subsets alongside PBMC samples. Of the 70 or so subjects in the cohort, some 15 were HAM/TSP patients, roughly 35 were multiple sclerosis patients, and some 20 were healthy controls.

cDNA was synthesized by template-switch 5'RACE using a primer with a 10-nucleotide random unique molecular identifier that tagged each TCR transcript. Every sequencing run covered 15-18 subjects and yielded more than 160 million TCR-beta sequences. Total RNA was extracted with the RNeasy kit. The KAPA Real-time Library Amplification kit was used to amplify TCR-beta VDJ regions with primers targeting the TCR constant region and the 5'RACE anchor. Sample indexes and Illumina adaptors were added in a first PCR, and a second PCR then increased library yield. The roughly 650 bp TCR product was size-selected on a 2% E-gel SizeSelection system after Ampure bead purification. Before pooling, library quality was checked on a Bioanalyzer, concentration was measured with Qubit, and libraries were quantified with the Kapa Library Quantification kit. An Illumina HiSeq 2500 sequenced the libraries paired-end 2 x 150 bp. To increase sequence diversity, roughly 25-31% phiX was spiked into each library pool. Per the authors' processing: Quality-filtered reads were processed with the UMI-based MiGEC pipeline, which removed over 75% of raw TCR sequences during error correction. VDJ genes were aligned to IMGT germline references, and clonotypes were defined by unique CDR3 amino acid sequence plus V-J genes. Clonal expansion, Shannon diversity, and CDR3 relatedness (CalcPairwiseDistances, ClusterSamples) were evaluated with VDJtools, and phylogenetic trees were built with CLCbio workbench. Using coefficient-of-variation modelling across technical triplicates, the study counted a clone as expanded if it had at least 8 unique UMIs. The public reads were quality trimmed at Q25 with fastp and then assembled into clones with MiXCR by TCRdb, keeping productive beta chains. Every distinct CDR3 protein forms one entry, paired with its most common genes and DNA. Here the V and J calls rest on TCRdb's processing, not on the authors' analysis. This sample gives 35,000 or so distinct CDR3 sequences in total; 11% to 15% of them show up just once. The ten largest clones capture 20% to 30% of the sample.

General findings and caveats noted by the study authors: TCR clonal expansion was highest in HAM/TSP patients and lowest in MS patients, with MS patients falling below even healthy controls. Across subjects, expanded clones never shared an identical CDR3 amino acid sequence, which suggests that the TCR-beta repertoires in every group were private.

The CDR3 sequence holds 14 residues, the cysteine and phenylalanine included. The only DNA kept is the CDR3, 42 bases in frame from the first base. V is pruned by 5 bases and J by 3 bases, leaving 3 bases of the junction without a gene match. This clonotype was detected many times. The antigen this receptor binds is unknown. It has no much larger one-base neighbor in the sample; base qualities were not kept. For the unsorted PBMC libraries, 2 million PBMCs were stored in RNAlater at -80 degrees C until RNA extraction and were used to generate the libraries. Peripheral blood was subjected to Ficoll-Hypaque density gradient centrifugation to isolate PBMCs, which were then cryopreserved in liquid nitrogen.

Material for sequencing was PBMCs. This TCR derives from a woman in her forties or fifties with HTLV-1-associated myelopathy (HAM/TSP). In this chain, TRBV12-3 or TRBV12-4 is recombined with TRBJ1-4, with 7 junctional bases fitting TRBD1. The CDR3 corresponds to CASSPTGPNEKLFF. The DNA reads TGTGCCAGCAGTCCGACAGGGCCTAATGAAAAACTGTTTTTT.